This T cell receptor (beta chain) was captured by sequencing in a study of CD8+CD57+ T cells in acquired aplastic anemia. Overall study context: Average DNA yield from sorted CD4+ and CD8+ cells was roughly 3.1 ug.

This clonotype was observed a few times. Its antigen is undetermined. Findings of the study overall: Controls and patients did not differ significantly in CD8+ Simpson's diversity. Researchers report that around 29 CD8+ CDR3 sequences appeared in both patients and controls.

This CDR3 spans 16 amino acids. Germline V lookup: CDR1 MNHEY, CDR2 SVGEGT. With 5 bases removed from V and 0 bases from J, the gap between germline ends came to 15 bases. For sequencing, patients were chosen who had shown expansion of CD8+CD57+ cells by flow cytometry. Genomic DNA was employed as the template in profiling TCR beta VDJ and CDR3. TCRdb redid the calling of the reads with MiXCR, one entry per CDR3 protein. The repertoire consists of roughly 170,000 distinct CDR3 sequences, with approximately 48% occurring once and the leading ten covering 13%. Material for sequencing was sorted CD4+, CD8+, or CD8+CD57+ T cells (not recorded which) from PBMCs. The gene calls are TRBV6-2 or TRBV6-3 and TRBJ2-3; D unresolved. The clonotype was recovered from a human donor with aplastic anemia. Here the CDR3 DNA reads TGTGCCAGCAGTGTCGGTGGTGGATCAAGCACAGATACGCAGTATTTT. Translated: CASSVGGGSSTDTQYF.